Listed here is a single T cell receptor beta chain. Its antigen is undetermined. This sample is part of a study of T cells in Graves' hyperthyroidism and ophthalmopathy. Study context: The blood sample was taken at first diagnosis, before treatment began. Study-wide results and limits: Most expanded thyroid clonotypes above 0.001 also appeared in blood.

Graves' hyperthyroidism was deemed stable given no ophthalmopathy progression within 18 months. The TCR beta CDR3 regions underwent amplification using RNA transcripts as the source. First-round RT-PCR with HTBI primers amplified the TCR CDR3 region. TCRdb re-called the multiplex PCR reads through MiXCR, storing one row per CDR3 protein. This table has approximately 420,000 distinct CDR3 sequences, roughly 13% appearing once. V lost 4 bases and J 9 bases, leaving 12 bases between the germline ends. The CDR3 totals 12 residues. The germline V gene has CDR1 ENHRY and CDR2 SYGVKD. Sequenced material: blood. The TCR was taken from a woman aged 18-29 years with Graves' hyperthyroidism. V is TRBV10-3 and J is TRBJ1-1; D ambiguous. The CDR3 loop is CAISAESPQAFF. The DNA for the CDR3 is TGTGCCATCAGTGCAGAGAGCCCCCAAGCTTTCTTT.